This passage covers 24 T cell receptor beta chains from one sample sequenced in a study of cytomegalovirus exposure and HLA in healthy donors. Vbeta (60) and Jbeta (13) primers were used in the PCR. Sequencing was performed with immunoSEQ multiplex PCR; in TCRdb, only in-frame clones are kept and a portion is missing. Of around 170,000 clones in the sample, approximately 84% were seen once. Input material: PBMCs. All receptors derive from a man aged 45-65 years in good health and CMV-seropositive.

The chain uses TRBV4-2 and TRBJ2-5; D is possibly TRBD1 (6 bases). With 3 bases removed from V and 1 base from J, the gap between germline ends came to 15 bases. CDR3 length: 16 residues. Germline lookup yields CDR1 LGHNA and CDR2 YNFKEQ. This CDR3 is CASSQGISGVQETQYF. In nucleotides, the CDR3 is TGTGCCAGCAGCCAGGGTATTTCAGGGGTCCAAGAGACCCAGTACTTC.

The J gene is TRBJ2-1, the V gene TRBV30; 11 nucleotides line up with TRBD2. Germline values: CDR1 GTSNPN, CDR2 SVGIG (reference sequence). V trimming: 5 bases; J trimming: 4 bases; junction bases outside the gene matches: 10. CDR3 size: 16 residues. CDR3 amino acids: CAWETSGRGGYNEQFF. Here the CDR3 DNA reads TGTGCCTGGGAAACTAGCGGGAGAGGGGGGTACAATGAGCAGTTCTTC.

The CDR3 sequence: CASSPRLNNSPLHF. CDR3 sequence (DNA): TGTGCCAGCAGCCCCCGACTGAATAATTCACCCCTCCACTTT. The chain joins TRBV4-2 to TRBJ1-6; no reliable D call. Germline V gene sequence: CDR1 LGHNA, CDR2 YNFKEQ. V lost 4 bases and J lost 5, with 9 bases in between. The CDR3 is 14 amino acids.

This clone was counted a single time. V usage is TRBV6-5 and J usage is TRBJ1-3; 7 bases map to TRBD1. This CDR3 is built from 14 residues. The ends lost 10 bases at V and 3 bases at J; junction bases unmatched: 9. From germline, CDR1 is MNHEY and CDR2 SVGAGI. The CDR3 bases are TGTGCCACCGCCCGGACAGGTCATGGAAACACCATATATTTT. This translates into CATARTGHGNTIYF.

This clone was picked up one time. This chain connects TRBV5-6 to TRBJ1-4; tentatively, D is TRBD1 (6 bases). Trimming removed 2 bases at V and 0 bases at J, with 14 bases between. The CDR3 runs 17 residues. In germline, CDR1 is SGHDT, CDR2 YYEEEE. CDR3 region: CASSFWQGPATNEKLFF. Written as DNA, the CDR3 is TGTGCCAGCAGCTTCTGGCAGGGGCCTGCAACTAATGAAAAACTGTTTTTT.

This chain connects TRBV21-1 to TRBJ1-4. TRBV21-1 is listed as a pseudogene. CDR3 length equals 12 residues. The CDR3 sequence is CASSKDEEKLFF. CDR3 coding DNA: TGTGCCAGCAGCAAAGATGAGGAAAAACTGTTTTTT.

The chain uses TRBV6-4 and TRBJ2-2; no definite D call. This CDR3 region has 13 residues. CDR1 is MRHNA and CDR2 is SNTAGT in the germline V gene. Between the trimmed V and J ends, which lost 5 bases and 4 bases, there was a span of 8 bases. This chain's CDR3 is CASSPGGTGELFF. The CDR3 region has the DNA TGTGCCAGCAGTCCCGGTGGCACCGGGGAGCTGTTTTTT.

The chain carries TRBV5-1 and TRBJ2-7, with D maybe TRBD1 (7 bases). The V and J ends lost 3 bases and 4 bases respectively, with 14 bases between them. The CDR3 has 14 amino acids. The germline CDR1 and CDR2 sequences are SGHRS and YFSETQ. This CDR3 reads CASSSTGEVYEQYF. As DNA, the CDR3 is TGCGCCAGCAGCTCAACAGGGGAGGTGTACGAGCAGTACTTC.

The chain combines TRBV13 with TRBJ2-5, with TRBD1 matching 7 bases. The CDR3 is made up of 13 amino acids. Germline V gene sequence: CDR1 PRHDT, CDR2 FYEKMQ (reference sequence). V trimming: 3 bases; J trimming: 5 bases; junction bases outside the gene matches: 3. CDR3 loop: CASSFTGAETQYF. The CDR3 bases are TGTGCCAGCAGCTTCACAGGGGCGGAGACCCAGTACTTC.

This chain joins TRBV5-1 and TRBJ1-1; 9 bases line up with TRBD1. This CDR3 region has 14 residues. V lost 3 bases to trimming and J lost 5 bases; unmatched junction nucleotides: 5. The V gene's germline CDR1 is SGHRS and CDR2 YFSETQ. CDR3 residues: CASSSDRGWTEAFF. The DNA for the CDR3 is TGCGCCAGCAGCTCGGACAGGGGTTGGACTGAAGCTTTCTTT. Combining the CDR3 with reference TRBV5-1 and TRBJ1-1 gives the whole variable domain KAGVTQTPRYLIKTRGQQVTLSCSPISGHRSVSWYQQTPGQGLQFLFEYFSETQRNKGNFPGRFSGRQFSNSRSEMNVSTLELGDSALYLCASSSDRGWTEAFFGQGTRLTVV.

V usage is TRBV7-3 and J usage is TRBJ2-5; 10 bases are shared with TRBD2. Per germline, CDR1 SGHTA and CDR2 FQGTGA. With V trimmed by 5 bases and J by 5 bases, 8 bases remained unmatched. This CDR3 comprises 15 residues. The CDR3 reads CASSRSGGAAETQYF. The CDR3 DNA reads as TGTGCCAGCAGCAGGAGCGGGGGGGCAGCGGAGACCCAGTACTTC. The complete variable domain, with remaining parts taken from reference TRBV7-3 and TRBJ2-5, reads GAGVSQTPSNKVTEKGKYVELRCDPISGHTALYWYRQSLGQGPEFLIYFQGTGAADDSGLPNDRFFAVRPEGSVSTLKIQRTERGDSAVYLCASSRSGGAAETQYFGPGTRLLVL.

This sequence joins TRBV18 and TRBJ1-2; 7 nucleotides line up with TRBD1. Germline CDR1 and CDR2: KGHSH and LQKENI. The trim removed 6 bases at V and 4 bases at J, leaving 8 bases unmatched. CDR3 size: 14 residues. Here the CDR3 DNA reads TGTGCCAGCTCCCCAACGACAGGGATCTATGGCTACACCTTC. Its protein product is CASSPTTGIYGYTF. Together with reference TRBV18 and TRBJ1-2, the CDR3 gives the full variable domain: NAGVMQNPRHLVRRRGQEARLRCSPMKGHSHVYWYRQLPEEGLKFMVYLQKENIIDESGMPKERFSAEFPKEGPSILRIQQVVRGDSAAYFCASSPTTGIYGYTFGSGTRLTVV.

The V and J genes are TRBV28 and TRBJ1-3, with 10 bases that match TRBD1. Germline trimming cut 5 bases from V and 7 bases from J; bases unmatched to any gene: 5. The CDR3 covers 14 residues. Germline V gene lookup returns CDR1 MDHEN and CDR2 SYDVKM. The DNA for the CDR3 is TGTGCCAGCAGTCCTAGGACAGGGGGTAACACCATATATTTT. This codes for CASSPRTGGNTIYF.

This chain links TRBV5-4 with TRBJ1-2; D is perhaps TRBD1 (6 bases). V lost 2 bases and J lost 1, with 9 bases in between. CDR3 length: 14 residues. Germline V gene lookup returns CDR1 SGHNT and CDR2 YYREEE (reference sequence). CDR3 in DNA: TGTGCCAGCAGCTTTGGACAGAATAACTATGGCTACACCTTC. This sequence encodes CASSFGQNNYGYTF.

The V call is TRBV28, the J call TRBJ2-5; 9 bases align to TRBD2. Germline V gene lookup returns CDR1 MDHEN and CDR2 SYDVKM. The CDR3 loop spans 15 amino acids. Trimming took 5 bases from V and 3 from J; bases not matched to a gene: 7. CDR3 DNA sequence: TGTGCCAGCAGTAGGTCTAGCGGGGTTGAAGAGACCCAGTACTTC. This gives the protein CASSRSSGVEETQYF.

The chain carries TRBV30 and TRBJ2-1; TRBD2 aligns across 8 bases. V was clipped by 5 bases and J by 5 bases; unmatched bases: 8. The germline CDR1 and CDR2 sequences are GTSNPN and SVGIG (reference sequence). CDR3 length: 14 residues. The CDR3 bases are TGTGCCTGGGAAAATAGCGGGGTCGACAATGAGCAGTTCTTC. It specifies CAWENSGVDNEQFF.

On this clone itself: Germline is not matched at one junction end, which may reflect a read error. This chain connects TRBV7-3 to TRBJ2-7; 8 bases align to TRBD1. CDR1 SGHTA and CDR2 FQGTGA come from the germline V gene. The CDR3 has 10 amino acids. The CDR3 DNA reads TGTGCCAGCAGCTACAGGGGGAGGCACTTC. It yields the protein CASSYRGRHF. The full variable domain, rest sourced from reference TRBV7-3 and TRBJ2-7, is GAGVSQTPSNKVTEKGKYVELRCDPISGHTALYWYRQSLGQGPEFLIYFQGTGAADDSGLPNDRFFAVRPEGSVSTLKIQRTERGDSAVYLCASSYRGRHFGPGTRLTVT.

The chain links TRBV5-1 to TRBJ2-2; 14 bases align to TRBD2. V lost 5 bases to trimming and J lost 5 bases; unmatched junction nucleotides: 2. Germline CDR1 is SGHRS and CDR2 is YFSETQ. CDR3 length equals 15 residues. Written as DNA, the CDR3 is TGCGCCAGCAGGGGGACTAGCGGGGGAACCGGGGAGCTGTTTTTT. Translated, it gives CASRGTSGGTGELFF.

This clone was seen only a few times. The V gene is TRBV5-8, the J gene TRBJ1-1; maybe TRBD1 (5 bases). The CDR3 consists of 16 residues. V lost 4 bases to trimming and J lost 2 bases, with 18 bases between them. CDR1 is SGHTS, CDR2 YDEGEE, per germline. CDR3 coding DNA: TGTGCCAGCAGCAGGGGAAGGGGCTCGGTAAACACTGAAGCTTTCTTT. Amino acid sequence: CASSRGRGSVNTEAFF.

The chain joins TRBV30 to TRBJ1-2; no clear D gene. V dropped 4 bases and J dropped 8 bases, with 26 bases sitting between them. CDR1 is GTSNPN and CDR2 is SVGIG in the germline V gene (reference sequence). The CDR3 covers 16 residues. The CDR3 protein is CAWTVPREVSIDGYTF. DNA for the CDR3: TGTGCCTGGACTGTTCCCCGGGAGGTATCTATAGACGGCTACACCTTC.

The chain carries TRBV7-9 and TRBJ1-6; 9 bases match TRBD1. The germline V gene encodes CDR1 SEHNR and CDR2 FQNEAQ (reference sequence). The junction had 0 bases not matched to a gene; V was cut back by 1 base and J by 5 bases. This CDR3 is built from 15 residues. CDR3: CASSLGTGDNSPLHF. For the CDR3, the DNA is TGTGCCAGCAGCTTAGGGACAGGGGATAATTCACCCCTCCACTTT.

The chain couples TRBV6-1 to TRBJ2-5; D is unclear. Germline V gene lookup returns CDR1 MNHNS and CDR2 SASEGT. The V and J ends lost 0 bases and 1 base respectively, with 3 bases between them. The CDR3 extends over 13 amino acids. CDR3 loop: CASSEAGQETQYF. The CDR3 coding sequence is TGTGCCAGCAGTGAAGCCGGCCAAGAGACCCAGTACTTC.

The rearrangement joins TRBV11-3 to TRBJ2-3; 8 bases map to TRBD1. The V segment lost 3 bases and the J segment 4 bases; nucleotides outside the gene matches: 6. The germline V gene has CDR1 SGHNT and CDR2 YENEEA. The CDR3 extends over 15 amino acids. The CDR3 nucleotides read TGTGCCAGCAGCTTCGGCCCAGGGGGCGCAGATACGCAGTATTTT. Protein: CASSFGPGGADTQYF.

V usage is TRBV5-1 and J usage is TRBJ2-5; a weak D match, TRBD1 (5 bases). V was trimmed by 4 bases and J by 1 base, leaving 11 bases between them. Looked up from germline, CDR1 is SGHRS and CDR2 is YFSETQ. This CDR3 is built from 14 residues. The CDR3 spells CASSPGGAQETQYF. DNA for the CDR3: TGCGCCAGCAGCCCGGGTGGGGCCCAAGAGACCCAGTACTTC.